This is a list of T cell receptor beta chains from one sample in a study of metastatic and nonmetastatic thyroid tumors. TCRdb reprocessed the PCR reads using MiXCR. The data contain about 15,000 clones, approximately 23% of them singletons. Sequences were obtained from tumor tissue. The receptor set was obtained from a female donor with papillary thyroid cancer or a benign thyroid nodule (not recorded which). Some clones in this sample may be carry-over from other donors' samples. CDR3s include the opening cysteine and the closing phenylalanine or tryptophan. The order of the fields is D gene, clone size, V gene, J gene, CDR3 length, CDR3 DNA, CDR3 protein. A D gene is named only where the DNA matches it firmly. Size is omitted from some rows. Given values are once, few, many or a class for expanded clones.

TRBD2	many	TRBV9	TRBJ2-1	15	TGTGCCAGCAGCGCCCATAGCGGGAGTGGGGAAGAGCAGTTCTTC	CASSAHSGSGEEQFF
TRBD1	.	TRBV19	TRBJ1-5	14	TGTGCCAGTAGTGTAACAGGGGGCGGGCAGCCCCAGCATTTT	CASSVTGGGQPQHF
.	.	TRBV20-1	TRBJ1-2	13	TGCAGTGCTAGGAGGCCGGACACCTATGGCTACACCTTC	CSARRPDTYGYTF
TRBD1	many	TRBV20-1	TRBJ2-7	14	TGCAGTGCTAGCGTGGACAGGGGGTCCTACGAGCAGTACTTC	CSASVDRGSYEQYF
TRBD2	.	TRBV30	TRBJ2-3	16	TGTGCCTGGAGTGGGGGGACTAGCGGAATCACAGATACGCAGTATTTT	CAWSGGTSGITDTQYF
.	.	TRBV19	TRBJ2-1	14	TGTGCCAGTAGCATCGGTTCCATCCCCAATGAGGTGTTCTTC	CASSIGSIPNEVFF
TRBD1	.	TRBV9	TRBJ2-7	14	TGTGCCAGCAGCCTTGGGACAGGGGGTGGCGAGCAGTACTTC	CASSLGTGGGEQYF
.	many	TRBV3-1	TRBJ1-2	16	TGTGCCAGCAGCCAAAGGGGCCCGGGGATTCTCTATGGCTACACCTTC	CASSQRGPGILYGYTF
.	few	TRBV2	TRBJ1-4	14	TGTGCCAGCAGTGATGGGGGGGGAGTTGAAAAACTGTTTTTT	CASSDGGGVEKLFF
TRBD1	many	TRBV6-1	TRBJ2-7	15	TGTGCCAGCACCTATCGGACAGGCCCTACCTACGAGCAGTACTTC	CASTYRTGPTYEQYF
.	many	TRBV10-2	TRBJ2-5	11	TGCGCCAGCAGCTTTGAGGGATCCCAGTACTTC	CASSFEGSQYF
TRBD2	.	TRBV6-2/TRBV6-3	TRBJ2-2	18	TGTGCCAGCAGCCCAACTAGCGGGAGGGCGTCGAACACCGTGGAGCTGTTTTTT	CASSPTSGRASNTVELFF
TRBD2	medium-sized	TRBV6-1	TRBJ2-1	14	TGTGCCAGCAGGAAAGCGGGAGGGAGCTATGAGCAGTTCTTC	CASRKAGGSYEQFF
TRBD2	.	TRBV5-1	TRBJ2-3	17	TGCGCCAGCAGCTTGGTAGGACTAGCGGGAGGGTCAGATACGCAGTATTTT	CASSLVGLAGGSDTQYF
TRBD2	.	TRBV4-2	TRBJ2-7	15	TGTGCCAGCAGCCAAGACCGGACTAGCGAATACGAGCAGTACTTC	CASSQDRTSEYEQYF
.	many	TRBV24-1	TRBJ2-1	20	TGTGCCACCAGTGACCAGGGGGGCAAAACTACAGGGAGCTCCTACAATGAGCAGTTCTTC	CATSDQGGKTTGSSYNEQFF
TRBD1	medium-sized	TRBV2	TRBJ1-5	13	TGTGCCAGCAGGGGACAGGGCAATCAGCCCCAGCATTTT	CASRGQGNQPQHF
TRBD2	many	TRBV11-1	TRBJ2-1	16	TGTGCCAGCGCAACTCGGCAGGGTAAGCGGGGCCATGAGCAGTTCTTC	CASATRQGKRGHEQFF
TRBD1	.	TRBV19	TRBJ1-1	13	TGTGCCAGTTACACACAGGGGATGACTGAAGCTTTCTTT	CASYTQGMTEAFF
.	few	TRBV20-1	TRBJ1-5	13	TGCAGTGCTAGGGGGGCAGGCAATCAGCCCCAGCATTTT	CSARGAGNQPQHF
TRBD1	many	TRBV29-1	TRBJ1-2	15	TGCAGCGTGAGAGGGACAGGGGACCGTAACTATGGCTACACCTTC	CSVRGTGDRNYGYTF
.	many	TRBV18	TRBJ1-1	16	TGTGCCAGCTCACCACCAAGGGTAAATGATGTGGGGAGAGCTTTCTTT	CASSPPRVNDVGRAFF
TRBD2	many	TRBV27	TRBJ2-2	13	TGTGCCAGCAGATCTCTAGCGGCCGGGGAGCTGTTTTTT	CASRSLAAGELFF
.	many	TRBV4-2	TRBJ2-1	16	TGTGCCAGCAGCCATCGGATGACGGAATACTACAATGAGCAGTTCTTC	CASSHRMTEYYNEQFF
TRBD1	.	TRBV7-2	TRBJ2-3	14	TGTGCCAGCAGCTCAGGGGGATACACAGATACGCAGTATTTT	CASSSGGYTDTQYF
TRBD2	medium-sized	TRBV7-8	TRBJ2-7	12	TGTGCCAGCAGCCAACCGGGGGGCGAGCAGTACTTC	CASSQPGGEQYF
.	many	TRBV7-9	TRBJ2-7	13	TGTGCCAGCAGCTTTAATGGAGGCTACGAGCAGTACTTC	CASSFNGGYEQYF
.	many	TRBV29-1	TRBJ2-3	13	TGCAGCGTTGCCAGCGGGAGCACAGATACGCAGTATTTT	CSVASGSTDTQYF
.	.	TRBV11-1	TRBJ1-1	16	TGTGCCAGCAGCTTAAGGTGGGGGGCGCAGGACACTGAAGCTTTCTTT	CASSLRWGAQDTEAFF
.	.	TRBV27	TRBJ1-5	16	TGTGCCAGCAGTTTAACTGGGCAGCGGGGCAATCAGCCCCAGCATTTT	CASSLTGQRGNQPQHF
TRBD1	.	TRBV9	TRBJ2-7	15	TGTGCCAGCAGCGCCCCCGGGACAGGGGCCCACGAGCAGTACTTC	CASSAPGTGAHEQYF
.	many	TRBV5-6	TRBJ1-4	11	TGTGCCAGCAGCCGGGGGGAAAAACTGTTTTTT	CASSRGEKLFF
.	.	TRBV7-2	TRBJ1-1	14	TGTGCCAGCAGCTTAGGAGGGTTGGGGACTGAAGCTTTCTTT	CASSLGGLGTEAFF
TRBD2	medium-sized	TRBV30	TRBJ2-7	13	TGTGCCTTCACCGGGACTAGCTTCTACGAGCAGTACTTC	CAFTGTSFYEQYF
TRBD1	.	TRBV6-5	TRBJ2-7	14	TGTGCCAGCAGTTACGACAGGGTGTCCTACGAGCAGTACTTC	CASSYDRVSYEQYF
.	.	TRBV6-2/TRBV6-3	TRBJ1-1	13	TGTGCCAGCAGTTACTCAAGGGACACTGAAGCTTTCTTT	CASSYSRDTEAFF
TRBD2	few	TRBV6-6	TRBJ2-7	15	TGTGCCAGCAGTTACTCCAGCGGGAGTCAAAACGAGCAGTACTTC	CASSYSSGSQNEQYF
.	few	TRBV27	TRBJ2-7	15	TGTGCCAGCAGTGCTCAGGTAGGAGGGGTTTACGAGCAGTACTTC	CASSAQVGGVYEQYF
TRBD1	many	TRBV5-4	TRBJ1-2	16	TGTGCCAGCAGCCCCCGGGACAGGGGAGGACTTAATGGCTACACCTTC	CASSPRDRGGLNGYTF
.	many	TRBV30	TRBJ2-5	18	TGTGCCTGGAGTGTACTCCCCTCCGACAGTCGATTTGGAGAGACCCAGTACTTC	CAWSVLPSDSRFGETQYF
TRBD1	few	TRBV27	TRBJ1-1	14	TGTGCGAGGGGACAGTCCCCCCCCCTCACTGAAGCTTTCTTT	CARGQSPPLTEAFF
.	.	TRBV7-8	TRBJ1-6	12	TGTGCCAGCAGCTTAGAGGGCTCACCCCTCCACTTT	CASSLEGSPLHF
.	.	TRBV7-2	TRBJ2-7	12	TGTGCCAGCAGCGTATTTGACTACGAGCAGTACTTC	CASSVFDYEQYF
.	few	TRBV10-3	TRBJ2-7	14	TGTGCCATCAGCCTATCGGCCGTGGGGCGCGAGCAGTACTTC	CAISLSAVGREQYF
TRBD2	.	TRBV11-2	TRBJ2-1	16	TGTGCCAGCAGTCCGTTTGGACTAGCGGGCGACAATGAGCAGTTCTTC	CASSPFGLAGDNEQFF
.	many	TRBV4-1	TRBJ2-1	15	TGCGCCAGCAGCCAAGACAGGCCAGCATACAATGAGCAGTTCTTC	CASSQDRPAYNEQFF
TRBD1	many	TRBV6-1	TRBJ2-7	13	TGTGCCAGCAGTTCGGACAGGGGAAACGAGCAGTACTTC	CASSSDRGNEQYF
.	few	TRBV7-2	TRBJ2-5	11	TGTGCCAGCAGCCAAGAAGAGACCCAGTACTTC	CASSQEETQYF
.	few	TRBV25-1	TRBJ1-6	16	TGTGCCAGCAGTGAATATCCCCTGGGGGGCCATTCACCCCTCCACTTT	CASSEYPLGGHSPLHF
.	.	TRBV11-2	TRBJ2-6	19	TGTGCCAGCAGCTCTCTTGGAAGTGACTCTAGCTCTGGGGCCAACGTCCTGACTTTC	CASSSLGSDSSSGANVLTF
.	many	TRBV9	TRBJ2-2	16	TGTGCCAGCAGCGTAGAGGGGTCAGGGATTGCCGGGGAGCTGTTTTTT	CASSVEGSGIAGELFF
.	few	TRBV27	TRBJ2-2	12	TGTGCCAGCAAGCAGGTTGGCGGGGAGCTGTTTTTT	CASKQVGGELFF
TRBD2	few	TRBV10-3	TRBJ2-1	16	TGTGCCATCAGTGATGTTAGCGGGAGCTCCTACAATGAGCAGTTCTTC	CAISDVSGSSYNEQFF
TRBD2	.	TRBV19	TRBJ2-1	16	TGTGCCAGTAGTATAGGTGGGACTAGCGTGCCCTTAGAGCATTTCTTC	CASSIGGTSVPLEHFF